These 32 T cell receptor beta chains share one sample of origin, sequenced in a study of CD8 T cells in ankylosing spondylitis. MiXCR was run by TCRdb on the 5' RACE reads, yielding one entry per CDR3 protein. The sample gives fewer than 550,000 distinct CDR3 sequences, roughly 5.3% of which show up once; 3.5% is in the top ten. These receptors are not linked to any known antigen. Study results and limitations: Seven or eight highly homologous variants formed a TCR beta motif that appeared characteristic of ankylosing spondylitis blood.

The source material was blood, either unsorted or a sorted T cell fraction (not recorded which). The receptors were sampled from a male donor with ankylosing spondylitis.

This clonotype was observed many times. Written as DNA, the CDR3 is TGTGCCAGCAGTCCGGGGGCGGGCCAGCCCCAGCATTTT. It encodes CASSPGAGQPQHF. The rearrangement links TRBV6-1 to TRBJ1-5, with a possible D match to TRBD1 (6 bases). CDR3 length: 13 residues. Trimming took off 5 bases at V and 7 bases at J, with 12 bases between the two ends. The germline gives CDR1 MNHNS, CDR2 SASEGT.

This clonotype was counted many times. The chain carries TRBV6-1 and TRBJ1-4; no firm D call. V lost 7 bases to trimming and J lost 5 bases, with 17 bases between them. CDR3 length: 15 residues. Per the germline V gene, CDR1 is MNHNS and CDR2 is SASEGT. The CDR3 DNA is TGTGCCAGCAAAATTCGACACATTAGAAATGAAAAACTGTTTTTT. Translation gives CASKIRHIRNEKLFF.

This clonotype was observed many times. This sequence joins TRBV6-5 and TRBJ1-4; weak D call: TRBD1 (6 bases). This CDR3 is built from 15 residues. Germline lookup yields CDR1 MNHEY and CDR2 SVGAGI. V lost 0 bases and J 7 bases, leaving 12 bases between the germline ends. The CDR3 DNA reads TGTGCCAGCAGTTACTCGTGGGGGCCCTCTGAAAAACTGTTTTTT. It specifies CASSYSWGPSEKLFF.

This clonotype was detected many times. The CDR3 DNA is TGCAGTGCTGAGAGGACGGCGGGGGTCTACGAGCAGTACTTC. Translated, it gives CSAERTAGVYEQYF. The J gene is TRBJ2-7, the V gene TRBV20-1, with 7 bases matching TRBD2. The CDR3 totals 14 residues. V dropped 5 bases and J dropped 3; count of bases not matched to a gene: 10. Germline V lookup: CDR1 DFQATT, CDR2 SNEGSKA (reference sequence).

This clonotype was observed at least ten times. This chain uses TRBV10-3 with TRBJ2-1; 8 nucleotides align to TRBD2. This CDR3 spans 15 amino acids. Losses at the gene ends were 6 bases for V and 6 bases for J; bases not matched to a gene: 10. From germline, CDR1 is ENHRY and CDR2 SYGVKD. CDR3: CAIRASGSLSNEQFF. The CDR3 DNA is TGTGCCATCAGGGCGAGCGGGAGTCTTTCCAATGAGCAGTTCTTC.

This clonotype was observed a few times. The chain carries TRBV12-3 or TRBV12-4 and TRBJ1-4; perhaps TRBD1 as D (5 bases). The CDR3 is 13 amino acids. Trimming left V 6 bases short and J 6 bases short, with 11 bases between. CDR3 in amino acids: CASREGSYEKLFF. Written as DNA, the CDR3 is TGTGCCAGCAGGGAGGGGAGTTATGAAAAACTGTTTTTT.

There are many counts of this clonotype. The chain has TRBV24-1 and TRBJ2-3; TRBD1 might be the D (5 bases). Trimming took off 4 bases at V and 3 bases at J, with 16 bases between the two ends. CDR3 length: 16 residues. CDR1 and CDR2 (germline): KGHDR, SFDVKD. CDR3 amino acids: CATSDATPKGTDTQYF. CDR3 in DNA: TGTGCCACCAGTGACGCGACCCCAAAGGGGACAGATACGCAGTATTTT.

V usage is TRBV29-1 and J usage is TRBJ2-5; D ambiguous. CDR1 and CDR2 (germline): SQVTM, ANQGSEA. This CDR3 comprises 13 residues. V gave up 5 bases and J gave up 2 bases, with 12 bases separating them. The CDR3 DNA sequence: TGCAGCGTTTTCCGACACCTTCAAGAGACCCAGTACTTC. Translating gives CSVFRHLQETQYF. Looking up the rest from reference TRBV29-1 and TRBJ2-5 gives the full variable domain: SAVISQKPSRDICQRGTSLTIQCQVDSQVTMMFWYRQQPGQSLTLIATANQGSEATYESGFVIDKFPISRPNLTFSTLTVSNMSPEDSSIYLCSVFRHLQETQYFGPGTRLLVL.

The table lists this clonotype with many counts. The V and J genes are TRBV5-1 and TRBJ1-2; D is uncertain. This CDR3 is 13 amino acids long. From germline, CDR1 is SGHRS and CDR2 YFSETQ. Trimming pared 0 bases from V and 8 bases from J, leaving 11 bases between. Written as DNA, the CDR3 is TGCGCCAGCAGCTTGGGGGTGAATGGAGGCTACACCTTC. Encoded protein: CASSLGVNGGYTF.

This clonotype occurred many times. The chain joins TRBV6-1 to TRBJ2-4, with 9 bases fitting TRBD2. Germline values: CDR1 MNHNS, CDR2 SASEGT. The CDR3 totals 17 residues. Trimming took 6 bases from V and 8 from J; bases not matched to a gene: 17. The chain's CDR3 is CASSPPPGREGNDIQYF. In nucleotides, the CDR3 is TGTGCCAGCAGCCCCCCGCCTGGGCGGGAGGGCAACGACATTCAGTACTTC.

This clonotype was seen at least ten times. The rearrangement links TRBV29-1 to TRBJ2-1; tentatively, D is TRBD1 or TRBD2 (5 bases each). This CDR3 is 10 amino acids long. V shed 7 bases and J shed 12 bases, with 13 bases lying between them. Germline V gives CDR1 SQVTM, CDR2 ANQGSEA. CDR3 nucleotides: TGCAGCGGTAGAGGGGCGGTGCAGTTCTTC. Encoded protein: CSGRGAVQFF.

This clonotype showed up many times. The chain couples TRBV7-9 to TRBJ1-1; TRBD1 is a possible D gene (5 bases). The CDR3 extends over 14 amino acids. Germline V lookup: CDR1 SEHNR, CDR2 FQNEAQ (reference sequence). V was pared by 6 bases and J by 5 bases, with 16 bases between. The CDR3 reads CASSSGLKGTEAFF. The DNA for the CDR3 is TGTGCCAGCAGTTCGGGGCTTAAAGGGACTGAAGCTTTCTTT.

This clonotype was seen at least ten times. This chain joins TRBV7-9 and TRBJ2-7; 7 bases are a match to TRBD1. Germline V CDR1 and CDR2: SEHNR, FQNEAQ (reference sequence). The CDR3 covers 16 residues. V was clipped by 0 bases and J by 2 bases; unmatched bases: 7. For the CDR3, the DNA is TGTGCCAGCAGCTTAGCGCATGGGACAGTAACCTACGAGCAGTACTTC. This encodes CASSLAHGTVTYEQYF.

Many counts were recorded for this clonotype. This chain joins TRBV10-2 and TRBJ2-7, with D tentatively TRBD2 (5 bases). Germline loops: CDR1 WSHSY, CDR2 SAAADI. The CDR3 loop spans 13 amino acids. V lost 5 bases to trimming and J lost 2 bases, with 10 bases between them. The CDR3 DNA sequence: TGCGCCAGCAGTATGGAGGTTACCTACGAGCAGTACTTC. This gives the protein CASSMEVTYEQYF.

This clonotype was seen at least ten times. The rearrangement links TRBV7-9 to TRBJ1-1; TRBD1 aligns across 12 bases. There are 16 residues in the CDR3. V lost 6 bases, J lost 0 bases, and 5 bases stayed unmatched. Germline loops: CDR1 SEHNR, CDR2 FQNEAQ (reference sequence). This CDR3 is CASSPGTGGMNTEAFF. In DNA, the CDR3 is TGTGCCAGCAGTCCCGGGACAGGGGGCATGAACACTGAAGCTTTCTTT.

This clonotype was observed a handful of times. The chain couples TRBV6-6 to TRBJ2-1; D might be TRBD1 (6 bases). Trimming removed 7 bases at V and 7 bases at J, with 11 bases between. The CDR3 sequence is 12 residues long. The germline V gene encodes CDR1 MNHNY and CDR2 SVGAGI (reference sequence). The CDR3 loop is CASNRVGNEQFF. The DNA of the CDR3 is TGTGCCAGCAACAGGGTCGGGAATGAGCAGTTCTTC.

This clonotype was found many times. V gene TRBV18 combines with J gene TRBJ2-2; no clear D. The CDR3 has 15 amino acids. Germline assignment: CDR1 KGHSH and CDR2 LQKENI. V was cut by 1 base and J by 0 bases, with 6 bases left in between. The CDR3 nucleotides read TGTGCCAGCTCACCACTAGCTACGAACACCGGGGAGCTGTTTTTT. Its translation: CASSPLATNTGELFF. The variable domain in full, completed from reference TRBV18 and TRBJ2-2, reads NAGVMQNPRHLVRRRGQEARLRCSPMKGHSHVYWYRQLPEEGLKFMVYLQKENIIDESGMPKERFSAEFPKEGPSILRIQQVVRGDSAAYFCASSPLATNTGELFFGEGSRLTVL.

This clonotype has at least ten counts. The V call is TRBV4-3, the J call TRBJ2-3, with D perhaps TRBD2 (6 bases). Trimming took off 4 bases at V and 1 base at J, with 18 bases between the two ends. The CDR3 has 17 residues. The germline V gene has CDR1 LGHNA and CDR2 YSLEER. CDR3 residues: CASSPRLGGLGTDTQYF. CDR3 in DNA: TGCGCCAGCAGCCCCAGGCTGGGGGGATTGGGCACAGATACGCAGTATTTT.

A few counts support this clonotype. The J gene is TRBJ2-1, the V gene TRBV12-3 or TRBV12-4; D possibly corresponds to TRBD1 (5 bases). This CDR3 contains 13 residues. The ends were cut back, 7 bases at V and 4 bases at J, with 11 bases in the middle. The CDR3 spells CASNRQFYNEQFF. Written as DNA, the CDR3 is TGTGCCAGCAATAGACAGTTTTACAATGAGCAGTTCTTC.

The chain links TRBV5-1 to TRBJ2-1, with D perhaps TRBD1 or TRBD2 (5 bases each). Germline V gives CDR1 SGHRS, CDR2 YFSETQ. The CDR3 covers 17 residues. Between the trimmed V and J ends, which lost 4 bases and 1 base, there was a span of 18 bases. The CDR3 DNA reads as TGCGCCAGCAGCGAGGGGACGCCGAGGCTATCCTACAATGAGCAGTTCTTC. Translated, it gives CASSEGTPRLSYNEQFF. Supplemented by reference TRBV5-1 and TRBJ2-1, the full variable domain reads KAGVTQTPRYLIKTRGQQVTLSCSPISGHRSVSWYQQTPGQGLQFLFEYFSETQRNKGNFPGRFSGRQFSNSRSEMNVSTLELGDSALYLCASSEGTPRLSYNEQFFGPGTRLTVL.

The chain is built from TRBV7-8 and TRBJ2-5; 12 positions agree with TRBD2. From germline, CDR1 is SGHVS and CDR2 FQNEAQ. This CDR3 contains 17 residues. J gave up 5 bases and V 5 bases, and 12 bases lay outside the gene matches. CDR3 loop: CASSPRTSGNLRETQYF. CDR3 DNA sequence: TGTGCCAGCAGCCCCCGGACTAGCGGGAACCTCCGGGAGACCCAGTACTTC.

This clonotype was observed a few times. The chain links TRBV27 to TRBJ2-7; a weak D match, TRBD1 (6 bases). CDR1 is MNHEY and CDR2 is SMNVEV in the germline V gene (reference sequence). V was shortened by 5 bases and J by 1 base, with 15 bases between the two germline ends. CDR3 length: 15 residues. Here the CDR3 reads CASSPALQGSYEQYF. DNA for the CDR3: TGTGCCAGCAGTCCCGCCTTACAGGGATCCTACGAGCAGTACTTC.

This clonotype was recorded at least ten times. The chain uses TRBV28 and TRBJ2-1; D not certain. CDR1 is MDHEN, CDR2 SYDVKM, per germline. Deletions cut 5 bases from V and 1 base from J, with 3 bases between. The CDR3 runs to 12 residues. This CDR3 reads CASSQSYNEQFF. CDR3 nucleotide sequence: TGTGCCAGCAGTCAGTCCTACAATGAGCAGTTCTTC.

This clonotype occurred many times. The V gene is TRBV6-1, the J gene TRBJ2-2, with 9 nucleotides matching TRBD2. CDR3 length: 16 amino acids. Germline V gene sequence: CDR1 MNHNS, CDR2 SASEGT. The trim removed 6 bases at V and 1 base at J, leaving 6 bases unmatched. The CDR3 nucleotides read TGTGCCAGCAGGTTGGGACTAGCCGGGAACACCGGGGAGCTGTTTTTT. This gives the protein CASRLGLAGNTGELFF.

The V call is TRBV5-1, the J call TRBJ2-3, with 7 bases matching TRBD2. The junction had 1 base not matched to a gene; V was cut back by 0 bases and J by 6 bases. This CDR3 has 13 amino acids. Germline V CDR1 and CDR2: SGHRS, YFSETQ. The DNA for the CDR3 is TGCGCCAGCAGCTTGGAACTAGCGGATACGCAGTATTTT. It is translated as CASSLELADTQYF.

The sample holds many counts of this clonotype. The chain employs TRBV6-1 and TRBJ1-6; D possibly corresponds to TRBD1 (6 bases). The CDR3 loop spans 14 amino acids. CDR1 is MNHNS, CDR2 SASEGT, per germline. With 5 bases removed from V and 8 bases from J, the gap between germline ends came to 13 bases. The CDR3 sequence is CASSRQANYSPLHF. The CDR3 coding sequence is TGTGCCAGCAGTCGACAGGCAAATTATTCACCCCTCCACTTT.

This clonotype was seen at least ten times. This chain links TRBV3-1 with TRBJ1-6; D may be TRBD1 (5 bases). Trimming took 4 bases from V and 6 from J, leaving 16 bases between them. The CDR3 length is 16 residues. In germline, CDR1 is LGHDT, CDR2 YNNKEL (reference sequence). This CDR3 reads CASSPPRTLPNSPLHF. CDR3 nucleotide sequence: TGTGCCAGCAGCCCGCCCCGGACACTGCCTAATTCACCCCTCCACTTT.

This clonotype showed up many times. This chain uses TRBV7-9 with TRBJ2-7, with a weak D call TRBD1 (7 bases). Per the germline V gene, CDR1 is SEHNR and CDR2 is FQNEAQ (reference sequence). The CDR3 runs 15 residues. V was clipped by 0 bases and J by 6 bases, with 15 bases between them. The CDR3: CASSLATGRSLEQYF. The CDR3 DNA reads as TGTGCCAGCAGCTTAGCGACAGGGAGGTCGCTCGAGCAGTACTTC.

This clonotype was detected ten times or more. The V call is TRBV6-2 or TRBV6-3, the J call TRBJ1-3, with D uncertain. Trimming removed 7 bases at V and 0 bases at J, with 13 bases between. The CDR3 length is 15 residues. The germline V gene has CDR1 MNHEY and CDR2 SVGEGT. The CDR3 DNA follows: TGTGCCAGCACCCTGGATCTAAGCTCTGGAAACACCATATATTTT. It yields the protein CASTLDLSSGNTIYF.

This clonotype has a count of ten or more. J is TRBJ2-1 and V is TRBV5-6; D unclear. CDR1 and CDR2 (germline): SGHDT, YYEEEE. Trimming stripped 4 bases from V and 5 bases from J, with 13 bases between. The CDR3 loop spans 14 amino acids. The CDR3 region is CASSRLGSDNEQFF. The CDR3 bases are TGTGCCAGCAGCCGACTCGGCAGCGACAATGAGCAGTTCTTC.

This clonotype was seen repeatedly, ten times or more. The gene calls are TRBV9 and TRBJ2-7, with D unresolved. Germline lookup yields CDR1 SGDLS and CDR2 YYNGEE. Trimming removed 1 base at V and 3 bases at J, with 8 bases between. The CDR3 covers 13 residues. CDR3 sequence (DNA): TGTGCCAGCAGCGTATTCGGCGGCTACGAGCAGTACTTC. Its protein is CASSVFGGYEQYF.

This clonotype was counted many times. V gene TRBV29-1 combines with J gene TRBJ2-5, with a tentative D call TRBD2 (5 bases). CDR3 length: 12 amino acids. Germline loops: CDR1 SQVTM, CDR2 ANQGSEA. V lost 4 bases and J lost 5, with 11 bases in between. The CDR3 DNA is TGCAGCGTTGTAAGAGGGTTGGAGACCCAGTACTTC. Encoded protein: CSVVRGLETQYF.